A single sample gave rise to the 10 T cell receptor beta chains below, sequenced in a study of graft-versus-host responses after intestinal transplantation (TCRdb year 2021). These receptors are not linked to any known antigen. The library was obtained by the immunoSEQ multiplex PCR assay. TCRdb limited this immuneACCESS table to in-frame rearrangements with V and J called. A share of clones is missing; checked studies link under half to unresolved V genes, and the rest is unexplained. This sample gives more than 100,000 clones in total; 85% to 95% of them show up just once. The top ten clonotypes cover 3.3% of the sample. The time point label of this sample denotes: cells obtained before transplantation from donor or recipient. The sample was unstimulated CD8+ T cells sorted from spleen or lymph node cells, taken before intestinal transplant. These receptors originate from a human donor who received an intestinal transplant.

V usage is TRBV5-1 and J usage is TRBJ2-1, with 12 positions matching TRBD1. Per germline, CDR1 SGHRS and CDR2 YFSETQ. V trimming: 3 bases; J trimming: 6 bases; junction bases outside the gene matches: 4. There are 15 residues in the CDR3. The CDR3 bases are TGCGCCAGCAGCTACCGGGACAGGGGGCCCAATGAGCAGTTCTTC. Translation: CASSYRDRGPNEQFF.

The J gene is TRBJ2-5, the V gene TRBV5-6, with TRBD2 matching over 7 bases. The germline CDR1 and CDR2 sequences are SGHDT and YYEEEE. After removal of 0 bases from V and 3 bases from J, the junction contained 2 bases not matched to a gene. The CDR3 is 14 amino acids. The CDR3 loop is CASSLGAGEETQYF. For the CDR3, the DNA is TGTGCCAGCAGCTTGGGTGCGGGAGAAGAGACCCAGTACTTC.

The rearrangement links TRBV6-6 to TRBJ2-7; the D is unclear. Per the germline V gene, CDR1 is MNHNY and CDR2 is SVGAGI (reference sequence). V lost 2 bases, J lost 1 base, and 9 bases lay in between. This CDR3 is built from 14 residues. The CDR3 DNA reads as TGTGCCAGCAGTTACCTCGGCAGATCCTACGAGCAGTACTTC. This codes for CASSYLGRSYEQYF.

The chain uses TRBV12-5 and TRBJ2-1, with 7 positions matching TRBD2. V lost 7 bases, J lost 7 bases, and 4 bases stayed unmatched. The CDR3 is 12 residues long. Germline V CDR1 and CDR2: LGHNT, FRNRAP. In nucleotides, the CDR3 is TGTGCTAGTGCCATGGGGGGGAATGAGCAGTTCTTC. Protein sequence: CASAMGGNEQFF.

The gene calls are TRBV9 and TRBJ2-1; 7 positions agree with TRBD2. J was trimmed by 7 bases and V by 4 bases; bases with no gene match: 11. In germline, CDR1 is SGDLS, CDR2 YYNGEE. This CDR3 is 15 amino acids long. CDR3 in amino acids: CASSSQGREGNEQFF. Written as DNA, the CDR3 is TGTGCCAGCAGCTCCCAGGGCAGGGAGGGGAATGAGCAGTTCTTC.

V is TRBV13 and J is TRBJ2-2, with unresolved D. The length of the CDR3 is 13 residues. Germline CDR1 and CDR2: PRHDT and FYEKMQ (reference sequence). Trimming removed 0 bases at V and 5 bases at J, with 4 bases between. This chain's CDR3 is CASSLGPTGELFF. The CDR3 nucleotides read TGTGCCAGCAGCTTAGGTCCAACCGGGGAGCTGTTTTTT.

A single count supports this clone. The J gene is TRBJ2-5, the V gene TRBV19, with 11 bases aligning to TRBD1. The CDR3 is 16 residues long. V was clipped by 5 bases and J by 4 bases; unmatched bases: 9. Germline CDR1 LNHDA, CDR2 SQIVND (reference sequence). For the CDR3, the DNA is TGTGCCAGTAGTGGGAGAAGGACAGGGGGCAGAGAGACCCAGTACTTC. Translating gives CASSGRRTGGRETQYF.

V is TRBV11-2 and J is TRBJ2-3; D may correspond to TRBD1 or TRBD2 (5 bases each). V dropped 6 bases and J dropped 0 bases, with 13 bases sitting between them. CDR3 size: 15 residues. The V gene's germline CDR1 is SGHAT and CDR2 FQNNGV. CDR3 coding DNA: TGTGCCAGCAGTTCTGGGGGACCTAGCACAGATACGCAGTATTTT. Translated, it gives CASSSGGPSTDTQYF. The full variable domain, with the rest looked up from reference TRBV11-2 and TRBJ2-3, is EAGVAQSPRYKIIEKRQSVAFWCNPISGHATLYWYQQILGQGPKLLIQFQNNGVVDDSQLPKDRFSAERLKGVDSTLKIQPAKLEDSAVYLCASSSGGPSTDTQYFGPGTRLTVL.

This chain joins TRBV4-3 and TRBJ2-1; 8 bases line up with TRBD1. J gave up 3 bases and V 1 base, and 5 bases lay outside the gene matches. CDR3 length: 16 residues. Germline V gives CDR1 LGHNA, CDR2 YSLEER. The CDR3 DNA reads as TGCGCCAGCAGCCAAGGTCCAGGGGGCTACTACAATGAGCAGTTCTTC. Its translation: CASSQGPGGYYNEQFF.

The chain is built from TRBV12-5 and TRBJ2-1, with D tentatively TRBD2 (6 bases). In germline, CDR1 is LGHNT, CDR2 FRNRAP. The V end was cut by 0 bases, the J end by 5 bases, with 20 bases between. CDR3 length: 18 amino acids. The CDR3 DNA sequence: TGTGCTAGTGGTTTGGTCAAAGGGAGTGGAGGGCCTCACAATGAGCAGTTCTTC. Its protein is CASGLVKGSGGPHNEQFF. The full variable domain, rest sourced from reference TRBV12-5 and TRBJ2-1, is DARVTQTPRHKVTEMGQEVTMRCQPILGHNTVFWYRQTMMQGLELLAYFRNRAPLDDSGMPKDRFSAEMPDATLATLKIQPSEPRDSAVYFCASGLVKGSGGPHNEQFFGPGTRLTVL.